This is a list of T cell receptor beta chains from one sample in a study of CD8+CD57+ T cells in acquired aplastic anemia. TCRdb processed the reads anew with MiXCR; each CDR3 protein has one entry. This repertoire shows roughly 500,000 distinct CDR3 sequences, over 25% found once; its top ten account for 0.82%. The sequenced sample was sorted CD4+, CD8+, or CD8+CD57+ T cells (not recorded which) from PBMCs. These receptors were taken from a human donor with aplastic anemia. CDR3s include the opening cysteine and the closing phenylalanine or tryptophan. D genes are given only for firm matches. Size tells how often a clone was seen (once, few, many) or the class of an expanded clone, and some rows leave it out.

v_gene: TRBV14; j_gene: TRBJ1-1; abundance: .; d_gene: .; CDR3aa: CASSQGAWTGTEAFF; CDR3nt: TGTGCCAGCAGCCAGGGGGCATGGACGGGCACTGAAGCTTTCTTT
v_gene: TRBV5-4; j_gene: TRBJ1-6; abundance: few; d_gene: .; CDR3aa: CASLTLDRADSPLHF; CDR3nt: TGTGCCAGCCTGACTTTGGACAGAGCGGATTCACCCCTCCACTTT
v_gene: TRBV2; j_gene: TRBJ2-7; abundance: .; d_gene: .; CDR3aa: CASSEPVWGAGEQYF; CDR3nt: TGTGCCAGCAGTGAACCCGTTTGGGGGGCTGGCGAGCAGTACTTC
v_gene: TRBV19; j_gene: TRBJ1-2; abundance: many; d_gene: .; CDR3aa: CASTDQPSLWGYTF; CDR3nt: TGTGCCAGTACGGACCAGCCCTCACTGTGGGGCTACACCTTC
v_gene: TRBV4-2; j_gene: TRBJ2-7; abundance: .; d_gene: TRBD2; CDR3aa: CASSQEALAGLSYEQYF; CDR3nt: TGTGCCAGCAGCCAAGAGGCCCTAGCGGGGCTATCCTACGAGCAGTACTTC
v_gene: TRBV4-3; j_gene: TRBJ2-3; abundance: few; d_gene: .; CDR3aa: CASSQDGQGSQYF; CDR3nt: TGCGCCAGCAGCCAAGATGGCCAGGGTTCGCAGTATTTT
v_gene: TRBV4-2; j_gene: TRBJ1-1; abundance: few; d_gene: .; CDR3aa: CASSQDWSAEAFF; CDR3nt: TGTGCCAGCAGCCAAGATTGGAGCGCTGAAGCTTTCTTT
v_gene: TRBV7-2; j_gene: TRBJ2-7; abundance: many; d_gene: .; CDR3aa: CASSKGYSEQYF; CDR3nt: TGTGCCAGCAGCAAGGGGTATTCCGAGCAGTACTTC
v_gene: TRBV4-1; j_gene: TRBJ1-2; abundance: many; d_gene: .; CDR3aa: CASSQESPGYGYTF; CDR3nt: TGCGCCAGCAGCCAAGAGTCCCCAGGGTATGGCTACACCTTC
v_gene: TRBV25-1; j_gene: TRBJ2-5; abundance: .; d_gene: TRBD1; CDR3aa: CASSKPTGAETQYF; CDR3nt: TGTGCCAGCAGTAAACCGACAGGGGCGGAGACCCAGTACTTC
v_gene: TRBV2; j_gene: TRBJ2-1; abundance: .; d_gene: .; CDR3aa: CASSTGLISYNEQFF; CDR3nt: TGTGCCAGCAGCACTGGACTGATCTCCTACAATGAGCAGTTCTTC
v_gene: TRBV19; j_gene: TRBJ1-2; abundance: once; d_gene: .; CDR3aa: CASSIDHGGGYTF; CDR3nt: TGTGCCAGTAGTATAGACCACGGCGGCGGCTACACCTTC
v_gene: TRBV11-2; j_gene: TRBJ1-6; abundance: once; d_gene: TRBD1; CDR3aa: CASRPDRGLGNSPLHF; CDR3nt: TGTGCCAGCAGACCCGACAGGGGGCTCGGTAATTCACCCCTCCACTTT
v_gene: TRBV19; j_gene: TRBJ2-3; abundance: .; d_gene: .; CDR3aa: CASSIGQVYSDTQYF; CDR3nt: TGTGCCAGTAGTATAGGACAGGTTTATTCGGATACGCAGTATTTT
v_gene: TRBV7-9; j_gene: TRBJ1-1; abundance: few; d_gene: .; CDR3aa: CASNPAGGTEAFF; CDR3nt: TGTGCCAGCAACCCCGCGGGGGGCACTGAAGCTTTCTTT
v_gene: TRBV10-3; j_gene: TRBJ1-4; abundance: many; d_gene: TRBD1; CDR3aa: CAIRGTGTNEKLFF; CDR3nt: TGTGCCATCAGGGGGACAGGGACTAATGAAAAACTGTTTTTT
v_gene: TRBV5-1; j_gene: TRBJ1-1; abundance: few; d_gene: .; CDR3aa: CASSLVRLNTEAFF; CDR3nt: TGCGCCAGCAGCTTAGTACGGCTGAACACTGAAGCTTTCTTT
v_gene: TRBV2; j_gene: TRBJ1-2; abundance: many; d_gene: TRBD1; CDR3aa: CATQGADGYTF; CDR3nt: TGTGCCACACAGGGGGCTGATGGCTACACCTTC
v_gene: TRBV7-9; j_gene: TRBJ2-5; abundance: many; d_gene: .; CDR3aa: CASSPALRVGETQYF; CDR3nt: TGTGCCAGCAGCCCGGCTTTGCGGGTGGGCGAGACCCAGTACTTC
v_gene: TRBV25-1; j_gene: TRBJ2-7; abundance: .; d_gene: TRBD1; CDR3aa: CASSLLGTGNYEQYF; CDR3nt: TGTGCCAGCAGTTTGTTGGGGACAGGGAACTACGAGCAGTACTTC
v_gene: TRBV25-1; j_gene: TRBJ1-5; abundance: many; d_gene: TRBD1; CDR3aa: CASAQTGLGQPQHF; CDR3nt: TGTGCCAGCGCCCAGACAGGGTTGGGTCAGCCCCAGCATTTT
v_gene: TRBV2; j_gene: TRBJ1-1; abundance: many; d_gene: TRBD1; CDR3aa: CAGQGERNTEAFF; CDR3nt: TGTGCCGGTCAGGGGGAAAGGAACACTGAAGCTTTCTTT